Shown below are 29 T cell receptor beta chains from a single sample sequenced in a study of control samples from healthy donors and cancer patients. Sequencing used immunoSEQ multiplex PCR; TCRdb keeps in-frame clones, though not all of them. Of 90,000 to 100,000 clones listed, around three quarters are singletons. Sequenced material: blood. All receptors derive from a woman between 25 and 40 years old in good health.

The rearrangement joins TRBV9 to TRBJ2-1, with 10 bases matching TRBD2. Looked up from germline, CDR1 is SGDLS and CDR2 is YYNGEE. This CDR3 is 13 amino acids long. V was pared by 6 bases and J by 9 bases, with 6 bases of the junction left unmatched. The CDR3 region is CASTSGGAGEQFF. The CDR3 DNA reads TGTGCCAGCACCAGCGGGGGGGCCGGTGAGCAGTTCTTC.

This chain connects TRBV25-1 to TRBJ1-6, with 9 nucleotides matching TRBD1. J was trimmed by 8 bases and V by 3 bases; bases with no gene match: 8. This CDR3 comprises 16 residues. The germline V gene encodes CDR1 MGHDK and CDR2 SYGVNS. CDR3 loop: CASSDPGTGRDSPLHF. DNA for the CDR3: TGTGCCAGCAGTGACCCCGGGACAGGGAGGGATTCACCCCTCCACTTT.

The rearrangement uses TRBV5-5 and TRBJ2-1; D might be TRBD2 (5 bases). Trimming pared 0 bases from V and 5 bases from J, leaving 12 bases between. Germline CDR1 and CDR2: SGHKS and YYEKEE (reference sequence). This CDR3 has 15 residues. CDR3 bases: TGTGCCAGCAGCTTGGCTCGGACTCGCAACAATGAGCAGTTCTTC. This codes for CASSLARTRNNEQFF.

The V gene is TRBV9, the J gene TRBJ2-1, with TRBD1 identical over 8 bases. Trimming removed 0 bases from V and 6 bases from J; junction bases left unmatched: 5. The CDR3 is made up of 15 amino acids. Germline V gene sequence: CDR1 SGDLS, CDR2 YYNGEE. The CDR3 nucleotides read TGTGCCAGCAGCGTAGAGACAGGGGATATCAATGAGCAGTTCTTC. The encoded protein is CASSVETGDINEQFF.

The chain carries TRBV5-1 and TRBJ2-7; a possible D gene is TRBD1 (6 bases). The CDR3 totals 14 residues. CDR1 and CDR2 from the germline V gene are SGHRS and YFSETQ. V shed 4 bases and J shed 5 bases, with 16 bases lying between them. The CDR3: CASSRPGVVDEQYF. The CDR3 DNA reads as TGCGCCAGCAGCAGGCCAGGGGTCGTCGACGAGCAGTACTTC.

The chain couples TRBV24-1 to TRBJ1-1; D not resolved. Germline V gives CDR1 KGHDR, CDR2 SFDVKD. The V end was cut by 6 bases, the J end by 7 bases, with 11 bases between. The CDR3 runs 12 residues. DNA for the CDR3: TGTGCCACCAGTCAAGGGTACGGTGAAGCTTTCTTT. The encoded protein is CATSQGYGEAFF.

The chain employs TRBV5-1 and TRBJ1-1; TRBD1 is a possible D gene (5 bases). Trimming took 3 bases from V and 1 from J, leaving 10 bases between them. Germline CDR1 and CDR2: SGHRS and YFSETQ. The CDR3 has 14 amino acids. The CDR3 DNA reads TGCGCCAGCAGCTGGCTCGGGGGGAACACTGAAGCTTTCTTT. It codes for CASSWLGGNTEAFF.

The CDR3 protein is CASSYSWGRVDGYTF. The CDR3 bases are TGTGCCAGCAGTTACTCATGGGGCAGGGTGGATGGCTACACCTTC. V usage is TRBV6-5 and J usage is TRBJ1-2; a weak D match, TRBD1 (5 bases). This CDR3 has 15 amino acids. Trimming shortened V by 0 bases and J by 6 bases, and 14 bases separated the two germline ends. Germline lookup yields CDR1 MNHEY and CDR2 SVGAGI.

V usage is TRBV6-6 and J usage is TRBJ2-1, with 7 nucleotides matching TRBD1. This CDR3 contains 13 residues. V was pared by 6 bases and J by 8 bases, with 7 bases of the junction left unmatched. Germline V gene data show CDR1 as MNHNY and CDR2 as SVGAGI (reference sequence). DNA of the CDR3: TGTGCCAGCAGGGAACAGGGGCGAGATGAGCAGTTCTTC. Residues: CASREQGRDEQFF.

The rearrangement links TRBV30 to TRBJ2-3, with D possibly matching TRBD2 (5 bases). V was clipped by 0 bases and J by 12 bases, with 10 bases between them. CDR1 is GTSNPN and CDR2 is SVGIG in the germline V gene (reference sequence). CDR3 length equals 11 residues. This chain's CDR3 is CAWSVSTRQYF. The DNA of the CDR3 is TGTGCCTGGAGTGTAAGTACTAGACAGTATTTT. Complete variable domain (other parts from reference TRBV30 and TRBJ2-3): SQTIHQWPATLVQPVGSPLSLECTVEGTSNPNLYWYRQAAGRGLQLLFYSVGIGQISSEVPQNLSASRPQDRQFILSSKKLLLSDSGFYLCAWSVSTRQYFGPGTRLTVL.

The gene calls are TRBV5-1 and TRBJ2-1; D possibly corresponds to TRBD2 (5 bases). Germline CDR1 SGHRS, CDR2 YFSETQ. CDR3 size: 12 residues. The ends were cut back, 3 bases at V and 6 bases at J, with 7 bases in the middle. Here the CDR3 reads CASSSTSNEQFF. In nucleotides, the CDR3 is TGCGCCAGCAGCTCAACTAGCAATGAGCAGTTCTTC.

The chain has TRBV11-2 and TRBJ2-2, with D possibly being TRBD1 (5 bases). Germline assignment: CDR1 SGHAT and CDR2 FQNNGV. The CDR3 has 15 residues. Trimming pared 2 bases from V and 0 bases from J, leaving 7 bases between. CDR3 amino acids: CASSLQGSNTGELFF. In DNA form, the CDR3 reads TGTGCCAGCAGCTTACAGGGTTCGAACACCGGGGAGCTGTTTTTT. The variable domain in full, with the rest retrieved from reference TRBV11-2 and TRBJ2-2, is EAGVAQSPRYKIIEKRQSVAFWCNPISGHATLYWYQQILGQGPKLLIQFQNNGVVDDSQLPKDRFSAERLKGVDSTLKIQPAKLEDSAVYLCASSLQGSNTGELFFGEGSRLTVL.

The genes are TRBV3-1 (or the pseudogene TRBV3-2) and TRBJ1-3; 8 nucleotides match TRBD1. The V and J ends lost 5 bases and 2 bases, in that order; junction bases with no gene match: 5. The V gene's germline CDR1 is LGHDT and CDR2 YNNKEL (reference sequence). The CDR3 length is 15 residues. The CDR3 sequence: CASSSLDRAGNTIYF. The CDR3 bases are TGTGCCAGCAGCTCCCTGGACAGGGCTGGAAACACCATATATTTT.

This clone was seen repeatedly, ten times or more. Additional DNA sequences in this sample encode the identical CDR3. The chain couples TRBV19 to TRBJ1-5, with 9 bases identical to TRBD1. The CDR3 consists of 15 residues. V lost 6 bases and J lost 2; bases outside the gene matches: 5. Germline V gene lookup returns CDR1 LNHDA and CDR2 SQIVND (reference sequence). CDR3 nucleotides: TGTGCCAGTAGGGGGGGACAGGGCGGCAATCAGCCCCAGCATTTT. Translation gives CASRGGQGGNQPQHF. Full variable domain (remainder filled in from reference TRBV19 and TRBJ1-5): DGGITQSPKYLFRKEGQNVTLSCEQNLNHDAMYWYRQDPGQGLRLIYYSQIVNDFQKGDIAEGYSVSREKKESFPLTVTSAQKNPTAFYLCASRGGQGGNQPQHFGDGTRLSIL.

The CDR3: CASSPFGGLHNEQFF. DNA of the CDR3: TGTGCCAGCAGTCCTTTCGGGGGGCTCCACAATGAGCAGTTCTTC. The chain couples TRBV6-6 to TRBJ2-1; weak D call: TRBD2 (7 bases). Trimming removed 5 bases from V and 5 bases from J, with 16 bases in between. Germline V gene sequence: CDR1 MNHNY, CDR2 SVGAGI (reference sequence). CDR3 size: 15 residues.

This chain uses TRBV5-6 with TRBJ1-2, with D unresolved. V lost 0 bases to trimming and J lost 2 bases, with 5 bases between them. The CDR3 is 13 amino acids. Germline lookup yields CDR1 SGHDT and CDR2 YYEEEE. Written as DNA, the CDR3 is TGTGCCAGCAGCTTGGCGCGGAACTATGGCTACACCTTC. Protein sequence: CASSLARNYGYTF.

The chain employs TRBV5-3 and TRBJ2-7; TRBD1 aligns across 7 bases. TRBV5-3 qualifies as an ORF whose function is uncertain. The CDR3 loop spans 15 amino acids. J lost 2 bases, V lost 4 bases, and 9 bases had no gene match. Here the CDR3 reads CARSTLDRTTYEQYF. The DNA for the CDR3 is TGTGCCAGAAGCACCCTGGACAGGACGACCTACGAGCAGTACTTC.

The V gene is TRBV2, the J gene TRBJ1-5; D might be TRBD1 (6 bases). CDR1 is SNHLY, CDR2 FYNNEI, per germline. V shed 3 bases and J shed 6 bases, with 12 bases lying between them. The CDR3 totals 14 residues. CDR3 bases: TGTGCCAGCAGTGAGAGGCAGGGGTTTCAGCCCCAGCATTTT. Translating it yields CASSERQGFQPQHF.

The chain has TRBV11-2 and TRBJ2-1; D unclear. In germline, CDR1 is SGHAT, CDR2 FQNNGV. The CDR3 has 15 amino acids. Deletions cut 0 bases from V and 0 bases from J, with 6 bases between. The CDR3, as DNA: TGTGCCAGCAGCTTAGACGGCTCCTCCTACAATGAGCAGTTCTTC. Translation gives CASSLDGSSYNEQFF. The full variable domain, in which reference TRBV11-2 and TRBJ2-1 provide the parts outside the CDR3, is EAGVAQSPRYKIIEKRQSVAFWCNPISGHATLYWYQQILGQGPKLLIQFQNNGVVDDSQLPKDRFSAERLKGVDSTLKIQPAKLEDSAVYLCASSLDGSSYNEQFFGPGTRLTVL.

This clone occurred once. The V gene is TRBV11-2, the J gene TRBJ1-2, with unresolved D. This CDR3 is built from 14 residues. Trimming took 1 base from V and 4 from J, leaving 10 bases between them. From germline, CDR1 is SGHAT and CDR2 FQNNGV. The CDR3 nucleotides are TGTGCCAGCAGCTTAGTTCCGGCGGGCTATGGCTACACCTTC. Translating it yields CASSLVPAGYGYTF.

This clone is a singleton in its sample. The genes are TRBV6-6 and TRBJ2-6; no firm D call. The CDR3 sequence is 16 residues long. CDR1 and CDR2 (germline): MNHNY, SVGAGI (reference sequence). V dropped 5 bases and J dropped 4 bases, with 15 bases sitting between them. CDR3 sequence: CASSPFSGQGANVLTF. CDR3 sequence (DNA): TGTGCCAGCAGTCCCTTCTCTGGGCAGGGGGCCAACGTCCTGACTTTC.

The sample holds many counts of this clone. CDR3 bases: TGCGCCAGCAGCTTGGCCTCGGTCACAGATACGCAGTATTTT. Its translation: CASSLASVTDTQYF. The rearrangement links TRBV5-1 to TRBJ2-3; D ambiguous. Germline V gives CDR1 SGHRS, CDR2 YFSETQ. V lost 0 bases and J lost 2, with 7 bases in between. CDR3 length: 14 amino acids.

J is TRBJ1-1 and V is TRBV11-3; 11 bases match TRBD1. The ends lost 5 bases at V and 11 bases at J; junction bases unmatched: 7. This CDR3 has 13 residues. Germline V gene data show CDR1 as SGHNT and CDR2 as YENEEA. Written as DNA, the CDR3 is TGTGCCAGCAGCCTCGGACAGGGGGCAGAGGCTTTCTTT. Translating gives CASSLGQGAEAFF.

The chain is built from TRBV9 and TRBJ2-3; D is possibly TRBD1 or TRBD2 (6 bases each). CDR1 is SGDLS, CDR2 YYNGEE, per germline. V lost 0 bases and J lost 10, with 18 bases in between. The CDR3 length is 15 residues. The CDR3 DNA follows: TGTGCCAGCAGCGTAGAGGGGGGCCCAACGAGGCCGCAGTATTTT. This encodes CASSVEGGPTRPQYF.

The rearrangement links TRBV7-2 to TRBJ1-5; TRBD1 might be the D (5 bases). The CDR3 is made up of 12 amino acids. Germline V gene lookup returns CDR1 SGHTA and CDR2 FQGNSA. V shed 5 bases and J shed 5 bases, with 7 bases lying between them. The CDR3 bases are TGTGCCAGCAGCCCAGGGTATCAGCCCCAGCATTTT. This encodes CASSPGYQPQHF.

This clone was observed once. J is TRBJ2-3 and V is TRBV5-1; 10 positions match TRBD2. V was clipped by 6 bases and J by 4 bases; unmatched bases: 2. Germline V lookup: CDR1 SGHRS, CDR2 YFSETQ. There are 13 residues in the CDR3. The CDR3 bases are TGCGCCAGCACACTAGCGGGGTCAGATACGCAGTATTTT. Encoded protein: CASTLAGSDTQYF.

This clone has only one observation. The chain carries TRBV29-1 and TRBJ2-1; D may correspond to TRBD1 or TRBD2 (5 bases each). Germline CDR1 SQVTM, CDR2 ANQGSEA. The CDR3 runs 13 residues. V was trimmed by 7 bases and J by 4 bases, leaving 14 bases between them. Here the CDR3 DNA reads TGCAGCGCCGCCGGGACCGTATACAATGAGCAGTTCTTC. Translation gives CSAAGTVYNEQFF.

The V and J genes are TRBV6-4 and TRBJ2-3; 12 nucleotides line up with TRBD2. Trimming cost V 5 bases and J 2 bases; bases outside gene matches: 14. This CDR3 is built from 19 residues. Germline values: CDR1 MRHNA, CDR2 SNTAGT. The CDR3, as DNA: TGTGCCAGCAGTCCCCGACTAGCGGGGGCCGACCCAGACACAGATACGCAGTATTTT. Protein: CASSPRLAGADPDTDTQYF.

The chain employs TRBV7-6 and TRBJ1-1; no reliable D call. V was shortened by 6 bases and J by 1 base, with 15 bases between the two germline ends. Germline V lookup: CDR1 SGHVS, CDR2 FNYEAQ. CDR3 length equals 15 residues. This CDR3 is CASSPFQAGNTEAFF. The CDR3 coding sequence is TGTGCCAGCAGTCCTTTCCAGGCGGGGAACACTGAAGCTTTCTTT.